Listed here are 8 T cell receptor beta chains from one sample, sequenced in a study of T cells in Graves' hyperthyroidism and ophthalmopathy. RNA transcripts yielded amplified TCR beta CDR3 regions. The TCR CDR3 first-round RT-PCR relied on the HTBI primer set. Each CDR3 protein is one row after TCRdb ran MiXCR on the multiplex PCR reads. The data contain approximately 400,000 distinct CDR3 sequences, approximately 13% of them singletons. Material: blood. Receptors were obtained from a man aged 25-45 years with Graves' hyperthyroidism that later progressed to Graves' ophthalmopathy.

This clonotype was recorded a few times. The chain links TRBV19 to TRBJ2-5; 7 bases are a match to TRBD2. CDR3 size: 15 residues. Germline CDR1 is LNHDA and CDR2 is SQIVND (reference sequence). V shed 3 bases, J shed 5 bases, and the junction held 9 bases outside the gene matches. This chain's CDR3 is CASSMGMRELETQYF. The CDR3 DNA sequence: TGTGCCAGTAGTATGGGGATGCGGGAGCTCGAGACCCAGTACTTC. The whole variable domain, remainder taken from reference TRBV19 and TRBJ2-5, is DGGITQSPKYLFRKEGQNVTLSCEQNLNHDAMYWYRQDPGQGLRLIYYSQIVNDFQKGDIAEGYSVSREKKESFPLTVTSAQKNPTAFYLCASSMGMRELETQYFGPGTRLLVL.

This clonotype has just a few counts. The chain couples TRBV30 to TRBJ1-1, with 7 bases matching TRBD1. In germline, CDR1 is GTSNPN, CDR2 SVGIG (reference sequence). The CDR3 is 13 amino acids. Losses at the gene ends were 3 bases for V and 0 bases for J; bases not matched to a gene: 1. The chain's CDR3 is CAWRGQLNTEAFF. The CDR3 region has the DNA TGTGCCTGGAGGGGACAGCTGAACACTGAAGCTTTCTTT.

V and J are TRBV7-9 and TRBJ2-1; 14 positions agree with TRBD2. CDR1 is SEHNR, CDR2 FQNEAQ, per germline (reference sequence). The CDR3 length is 16 residues. Trimming took 5 bases from V and 6 from J; bases not matched to a gene: 6. CDR3 loop: CASSLRTSGGRNEQFF. The CDR3 DNA reads TGTGCCAGCAGCCTAAGGACTAGCGGGGGGCGCAATGAGCAGTTCTTC.

As for this clonotype: This clone may be a read error of a much larger clone one base away. V and J are TRBV13 and TRBJ1-4; possible D gene TRBD1, 5 bases. Germline loops: CDR1 PRHDT, CDR2 FYEKMQ (reference sequence). V dropped 5 bases and J dropped 1 base, with 17 bases sitting between them. The CDR3 extends over 17 amino acids. CDR3 residues: CASSPTVVKGTNEKLFF. In DNA form, the CDR3 reads TGTGCCAGCAGCCCGACAGTAGTGAAGGGAACTAATGAAAAACTGTTTTTT.

In its sample, this clonotype was seen many times. The gene calls are TRBV27 and TRBJ1-1; TRBD1 is a possible D gene (5 bases). The CDR3 is made up of 10 amino acids. Between the trimmed V and J ends, which lost 6 bases and 12 bases, there was a span of 11 bases. Germline assignment: CDR1 MNHEY and CDR2 SMNVEV (reference sequence). CDR3 sequence: CASRSGETFF. The CDR3 nucleotides read TGTGCCAGCAGATCGGGGGAAACTTTCTTT.

This clonotype has at least ten counts. The chain employs TRBV11-2 and TRBJ2-1; TRBD1 might be the D (6 bases). Germline loops: CDR1 SGHAT, CDR2 FQNNGV. This CDR3 has 15 amino acids. Trimming took off 8 bases at V and 0 bases at J, with 14 bases between the two ends. The CDR3 here is CASQWEQGSYNEQFF. The CDR3 DNA sequence: TGTGCCAGCCAATGGGAACAGGGCTCCTACAATGAGCAGTTCTTC. Supplemented by reference TRBV11-2 and TRBJ2-1, the full variable domain reads EAGVAQSPRYKIIEKRQSVAFWCNPISGHATLYWYQQILGQGPKLLIQFQNNGVVDDSQLPKDRFSAERLKGVDSTLKIQPAKLEDSAVYLCASQWEQGSYNEQFFGPGTRLTVL.

This clonotype was seen many times. V and J are TRBV2 and TRBJ2-1; 9 positions match TRBD1. The junction had 8 bases not matched to a gene; V was cut back by 7 bases and J by 4 bases. The CDR3 extends over 15 amino acids. Germline-derived CDR1 and CDR2 are SNHLY and FYNNEI. Here the CDR3 reads CASTAVDRGYNEQFF. The CDR3 nucleotides are TGTGCCAGCACCGCGGTGGACAGGGGTTACAATGAGCAGTTCTTC. Together with reference TRBV2 and TRBJ2-1, the CDR3 gives the full variable domain: EPEVTQTPSHQVTQMGQEVILRCVPISNHLYFYWYRQILGQKVEFLVSFYNNEISEKSEIFDDQFSVERPDGSNFTLKIRSTKLEDSAMYFCASTAVDRGYNEQFFGPGTRLTVL.

This clonotype was seen many times. The V and J genes are TRBV7-6 and TRBJ1-1; D gene unclear. The CDR3 consists of 13 residues. Germline loops: CDR1 SGHVS, CDR2 FNYEAQ. The V gene lost 3 bases and the J gene lost 0 bases, with 5 bases spanning the gap. The CDR3 is CASSLALNTEAFF. The CDR3 DNA sequence: TGTGCCAGCAGCTTGGCGCTGAACACTGAAGCTTTCTTT.